The 9 T cell receptor beta chains listed next were all sequenced from one sample in a study of shared clonotypes between healthy human individuals. Profiling relied on immunoSEQ multiplex PCR, and the TCRdb table lists in-frame clones only, not all of them. The sample lists 2,100,000 or so clones, approximately 94% occurring once. The specimen was naive CD4+ T cells sorted from blood. Subset indicated: CD45RA+ positively selected. Every receptor here comes from a man aged 18 to 35 in good health.

This clone was counted only a few times. V and J are TRBV2 and TRBJ2-2, with 16 bases matching TRBD2. Germline loops: CDR1 SNHLY, CDR2 FYNNEI. The V and J ends lost 6 bases and 4 bases, in that order; junction bases with no gene match: 8. This CDR3 is 18 amino acids long. The CDR3 reads CASSPGTSGGVVTGELFF. The CDR3 coding sequence is TGTGCCAGCAGCCCCGGGACTAGCGGGGGGGTCGTCACCGGGGAGCTGTTTTTT.

The chain couples TRBV7-2 to TRBJ1-5; D is perhaps TRBD1 (6 bases). The CDR3 extends over 15 amino acids. Germline V gene lookup returns CDR1 SGHTA and CDR2 FQGNSA. V dropped 1 base and J dropped 3 bases, with 10 bases sitting between them. The CDR3 nucleotides are TGTGCCAGCAGCTTAGTAGGGGGAAACAATCAGCCCCAGCATTTT. Amino acid sequence: CASSLVGGNNQPQHF.

The rearrangement uses TRBV6-1 and TRBJ1-5; possible D gene TRBD1, 5 bases. There are 12 residues in the CDR3. V shed 6 bases and J shed 6 bases, with 9 bases lying between them. Germline V gives CDR1 MNHNS, CDR2 SASEGT. The CDR3 DNA reads as TGTGCCAGCAGAGATCAGGGTCAGCCCCAGCATTTT. Translating gives CASRDQGQPQHF.

This clone showed up just once. One junction end does not reproduce the germline sequence, and a read error may be involved. J is TRBJ1-2 and V is TRBV30; 11 bases are a match to TRBD1. This CDR3 spans 15 amino acids. Germline CDR1 and CDR2: GTSNPN and SVGIG (reference sequence). Here the CDR3 reads CARRGQGASNYGYTF. The CDR3 nucleotides read TGTGCCAGGAGAGGACAGGGGGCGTCAAACTATGGCTACACCTTC.

This rearrangement joins TRBV7-2 to TRBJ2-7, with D possibly TRBD1 on 5 matching bases. Germline lookup yields CDR1 SGHTA and CDR2 FQGNSA. V was cut by 2 bases and J by 0 bases, with 8 bases left in between. This CDR3 spans 14 amino acids. This chain's CDR3 is CASSLYRLSYEQYF. DNA for the CDR3: TGTGCCAGCAGCTTATACAGGCTCTCCTACGAGCAGTACTTC.

The count of this clone is one. This sequence joins TRBV5-4 and TRBJ2-4; possible D gene TRBD2, 7 bases. The germline V gene has CDR1 SGHNT and CDR2 YYREEE (reference sequence). The CDR3 is 15 amino acids. The V gene lost 3 bases and the J gene lost 5 bases, with 15 bases spanning the gap. CDR3 protein: CASSSEGGAENIQYF. The DNA of the CDR3 is TGTGCCAGCAGCTCCGAAGGGGGGGCCGAAAACATTCAGTACTTC.

V usage is TRBV23-1 and J usage is TRBJ1-5; 9 nucleotides agree with TRBD1. TRBV23-1 is designated an ORF whose function remains uncertain. Trimming cost V 0 bases and J 1 base; bases outside gene matches: 10. The CDR3 length is 19 residues. The DNA of the CDR3 is TGCGCCAGCAGTCAATCTCGGACAGGGGCGGGTAGGAGCAATCAGCCCCAGCATTTT. Residues: CASSQSRTGAGRSNQPQHF.

This clone was seen once. The J gene is TRBJ2-1, the V gene TRBV2; 9 bases are a match to TRBD2. V was clipped by 2 bases and J by 9 bases; unmatched bases: 8. The CDR3 has 15 residues. The germline V gene has CDR1 SNHLY and CDR2 FYNNEI. The CDR3 DNA reads as TGTGCCAGCAGTGAAATCTTAGCGGGAGAGAGTGAGCAGTTCTTC. It specifies CASSEILAGESEQFF.

This clone has just one count. The chain couples TRBV28 to TRBJ1-1; 8 bases agree with TRBD1. Losses at the gene ends were 5 bases for V and 5 bases for J; bases not matched to a gene: 10. Germline CDR1 and CDR2: MDHEN and SYDVKM. CDR3 length: 15 amino acids. In DNA, the CDR3 is TGTGCCAGCAGTCGAGTACAGGGGGGAAGGACTGAAGCTTTCTTT. It yields the protein CASSRVQGGRTEAFF.